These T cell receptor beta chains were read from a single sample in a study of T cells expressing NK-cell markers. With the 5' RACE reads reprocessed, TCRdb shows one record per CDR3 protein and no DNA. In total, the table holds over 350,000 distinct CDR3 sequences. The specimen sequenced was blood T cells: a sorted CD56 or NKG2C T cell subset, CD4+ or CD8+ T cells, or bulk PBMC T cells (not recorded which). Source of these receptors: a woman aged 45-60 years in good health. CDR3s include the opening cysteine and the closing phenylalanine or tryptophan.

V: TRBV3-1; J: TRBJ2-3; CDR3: CASSQPQGLAGADTQYF
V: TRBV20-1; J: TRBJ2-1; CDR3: CSARVPSGITSEQFF
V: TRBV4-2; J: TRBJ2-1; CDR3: CASSPFTRSEQFF
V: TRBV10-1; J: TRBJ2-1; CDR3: CASSGVSGRAQTGEQFF
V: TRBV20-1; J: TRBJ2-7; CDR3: CSARDPGAVEQYF
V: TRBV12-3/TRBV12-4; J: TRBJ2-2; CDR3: CASSPEPLAGLTGELFF
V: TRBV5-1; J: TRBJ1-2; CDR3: CASREMTGSNYGYTF
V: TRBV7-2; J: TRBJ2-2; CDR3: CASSLGLAGRMHTGELFF
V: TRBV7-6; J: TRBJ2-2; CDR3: CASSQGLAGGAGELFF
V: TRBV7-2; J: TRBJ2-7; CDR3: CASSFDSGSNEQYF
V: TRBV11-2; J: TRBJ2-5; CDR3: CASSLGSTVQETQYF
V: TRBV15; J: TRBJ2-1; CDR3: CATSREGAPRDEQFF
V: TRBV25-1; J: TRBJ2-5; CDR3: CASSHNIVRDTQETQYF
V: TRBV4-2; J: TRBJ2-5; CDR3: CASSQGGALAGEGETQYF
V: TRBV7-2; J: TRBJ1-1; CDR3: CASSLSHGSLGTEAFF
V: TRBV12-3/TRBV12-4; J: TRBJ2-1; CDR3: CASRRTGGSNEQFF
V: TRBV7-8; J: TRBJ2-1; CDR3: CASSWAGNDFNEQFF
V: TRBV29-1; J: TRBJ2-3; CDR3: CSVEVLAGSTDTQYF
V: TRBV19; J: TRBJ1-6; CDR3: CASTRDGADNSPLHF
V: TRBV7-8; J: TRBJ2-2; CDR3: CASKLASGITGELFF
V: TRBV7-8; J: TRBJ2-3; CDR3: CASSLYSRATLGTDTQYF
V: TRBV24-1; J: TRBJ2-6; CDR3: CATSEAGLHSGANVLTF
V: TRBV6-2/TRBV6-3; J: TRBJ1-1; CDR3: CASSSTAIMNTEAFF
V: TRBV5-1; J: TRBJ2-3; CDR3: CASSFELVGTDTQYF
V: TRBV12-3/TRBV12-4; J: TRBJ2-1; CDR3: CASSPFSGSGHNEQFF
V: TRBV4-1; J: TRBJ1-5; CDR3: CASSQGQTLSNNQPQHF
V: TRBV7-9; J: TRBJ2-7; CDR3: CASSLGDRSAYEQYF
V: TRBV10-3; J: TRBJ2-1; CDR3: CAISEGLPNNEQFF
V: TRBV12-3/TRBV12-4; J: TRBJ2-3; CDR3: CASSTYGLAGVGDTQYF
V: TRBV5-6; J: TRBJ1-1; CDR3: CASSPGTGTNTEAFF
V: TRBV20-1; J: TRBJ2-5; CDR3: CSAEGRGETQYF
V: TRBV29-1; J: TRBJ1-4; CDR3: CSVEGRNNEKLFF
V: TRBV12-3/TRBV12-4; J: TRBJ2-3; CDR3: CASSPRGAGGPTDTQYF
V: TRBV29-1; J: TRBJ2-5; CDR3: CSVEGVPRGEETQYF
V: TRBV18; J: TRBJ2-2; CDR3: CASSPGLRTTGELFF
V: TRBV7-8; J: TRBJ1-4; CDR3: CASSRAGVRTTNEKLFF
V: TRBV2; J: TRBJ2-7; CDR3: CASSGGTSGEQYF
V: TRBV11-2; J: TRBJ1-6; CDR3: CASSPTGTYNSPLHF
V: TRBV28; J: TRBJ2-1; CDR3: CASSRSLAGESNEQFF
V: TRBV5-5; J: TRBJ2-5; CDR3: CASSFSRVGETQYF
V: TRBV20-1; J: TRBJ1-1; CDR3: CSARDQQGYNTEAFF
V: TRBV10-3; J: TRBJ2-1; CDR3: CAISEPGTPQFF
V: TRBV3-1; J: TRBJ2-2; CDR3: CASSRGTSITGELFF
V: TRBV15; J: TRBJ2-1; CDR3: CATSQGQGGREQFF
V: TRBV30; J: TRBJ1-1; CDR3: CALYFMNTEAFF
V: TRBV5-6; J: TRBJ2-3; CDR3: CASNGGDRAEDTQYF
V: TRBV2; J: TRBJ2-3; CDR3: CASSGQEGAVSGRAADTQYF
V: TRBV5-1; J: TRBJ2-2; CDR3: CASSLTGGTGELFF
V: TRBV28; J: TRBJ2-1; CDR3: CASSGQGGPSYNEQFF
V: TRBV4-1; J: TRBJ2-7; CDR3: CASSHNRDGTYEQYF
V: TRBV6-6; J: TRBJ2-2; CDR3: CASTLRGSGSGELFF
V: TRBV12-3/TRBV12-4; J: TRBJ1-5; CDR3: CASSKLIGGQPQHF
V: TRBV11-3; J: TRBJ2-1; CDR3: CASSHIYNEQFF